This T cell receptor beta chain was identified in a study of T cell responses to AZD1222 COVID-19 vaccine. General study points: Clonal diversity was possibly underestimated, and white British individuals and females predominated among donors.

From germline, CDR1 is MDHEN and CDR2 SYDVKM. Trimming removed 8 bases from V and 3 bases from J, with 16 bases in between. This CDR3 has 15 amino acids. On this clone itself: Its antigen is as yet unknown.

Some clones are missing from TCRdb's copy, which holds only in-frame ones; the method was immunoSEQ multiplex PCR. The table lists 150,000 or so clones, about 91% of them singletons. The clonotype was recovered from an adult in good health. Sequencing was performed on peripheral blood, taken on day 0 of AZD1222 vaccination. The chain combines TRBV28 with TRBJ1-4; D unresolved. The CDR3 sequence: CASRSGSAANEKLFF. The CDR3 DNA follows: TGTGCCAGCCGGTCGGGTAGCGCGGCTAATGAAAAACTGTTTTTT.